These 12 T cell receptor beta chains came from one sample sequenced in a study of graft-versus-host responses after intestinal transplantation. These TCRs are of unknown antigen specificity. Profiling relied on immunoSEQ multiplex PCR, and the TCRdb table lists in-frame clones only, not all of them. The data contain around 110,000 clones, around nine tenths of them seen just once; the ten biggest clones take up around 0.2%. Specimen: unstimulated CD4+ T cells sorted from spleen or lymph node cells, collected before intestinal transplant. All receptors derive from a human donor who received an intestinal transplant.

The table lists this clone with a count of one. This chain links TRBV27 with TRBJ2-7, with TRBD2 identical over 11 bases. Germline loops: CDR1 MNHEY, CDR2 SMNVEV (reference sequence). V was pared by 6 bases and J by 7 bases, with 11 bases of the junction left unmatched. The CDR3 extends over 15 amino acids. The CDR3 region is CASRRSGRATVEQYF. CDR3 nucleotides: TGTGCCAGCAGACGTAGCGGGAGGGCAACGGTTGAGCAGTACTTC.

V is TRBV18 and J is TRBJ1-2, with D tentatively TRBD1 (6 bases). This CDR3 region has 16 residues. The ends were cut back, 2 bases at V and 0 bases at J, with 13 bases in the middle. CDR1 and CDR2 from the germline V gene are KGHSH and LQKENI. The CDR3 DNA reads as TGTGCCAGCTCACCAGGGGCAGGGGCTTCTAACTATGGCTACACCTTC. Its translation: CASSPGAGASNYGYTF.

CDR3 nucleotide sequence: TGCGCCAGCAATCTACAGGGGTCCCAAGAGACCCAGTACTTC. Encoded protein: CASNLQGSQETQYF. The gene calls are TRBV5-1 and TRBJ2-5, with 7 bases fitting TRBD1. This CDR3 is 14 amino acids long. The germline V gene has CDR1 SGHRS and CDR2 YFSETQ. V dropped 6 bases and J dropped 1; count of bases not matched to a gene: 6.

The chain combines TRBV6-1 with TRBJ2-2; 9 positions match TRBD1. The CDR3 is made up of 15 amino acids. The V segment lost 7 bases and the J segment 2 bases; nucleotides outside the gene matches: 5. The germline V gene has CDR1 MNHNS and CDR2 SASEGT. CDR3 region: CASTRQGVNTGELFF. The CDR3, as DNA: TGTGCCAGCACTAGACAGGGGGTTAACACCGGGGAGCTGTTTTTT.

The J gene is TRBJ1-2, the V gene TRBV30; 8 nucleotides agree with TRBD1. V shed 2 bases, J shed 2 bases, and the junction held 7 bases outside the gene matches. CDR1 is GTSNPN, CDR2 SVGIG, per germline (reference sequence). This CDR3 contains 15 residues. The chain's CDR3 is CAWSPWTGINYGYTF. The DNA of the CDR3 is TGTGCCTGGAGTCCCTGGACAGGGATCAACTATGGCTACACCTTC.

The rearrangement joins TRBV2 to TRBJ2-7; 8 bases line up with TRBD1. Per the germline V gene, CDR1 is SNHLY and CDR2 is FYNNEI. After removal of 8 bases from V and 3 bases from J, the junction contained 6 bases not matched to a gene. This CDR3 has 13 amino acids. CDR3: CASAGQGIYEQYF. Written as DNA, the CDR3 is TGTGCCAGCGCAGGACAGGGAATCTACGAGCAGTACTTC.

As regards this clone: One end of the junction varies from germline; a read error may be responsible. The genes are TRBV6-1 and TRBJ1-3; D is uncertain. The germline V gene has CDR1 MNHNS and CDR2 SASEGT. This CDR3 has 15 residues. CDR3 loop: CANSETLRGGNTIYF. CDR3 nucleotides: TGTGCCAACAGTGAAACCCTACGGGGAGGAAACACCATATATTTT.

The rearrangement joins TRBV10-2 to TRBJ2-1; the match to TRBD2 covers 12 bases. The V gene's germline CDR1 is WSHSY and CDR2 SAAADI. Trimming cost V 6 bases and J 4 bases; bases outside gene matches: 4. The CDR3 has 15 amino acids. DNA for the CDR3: TGCGCCAGCAGCGCCGGGACTAGCGGGTACAATGAGCAGTTCTTC. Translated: CASSAGTSGYNEQFF.

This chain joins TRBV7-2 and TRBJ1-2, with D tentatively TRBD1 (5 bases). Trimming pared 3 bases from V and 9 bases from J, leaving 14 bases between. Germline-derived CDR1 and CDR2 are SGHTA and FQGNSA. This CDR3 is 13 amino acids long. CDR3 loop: CASSFGQGRRYTF. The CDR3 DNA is TGTGCCAGCAGCTTTGGGCAGGGTCGGCGCTACACCTTC.

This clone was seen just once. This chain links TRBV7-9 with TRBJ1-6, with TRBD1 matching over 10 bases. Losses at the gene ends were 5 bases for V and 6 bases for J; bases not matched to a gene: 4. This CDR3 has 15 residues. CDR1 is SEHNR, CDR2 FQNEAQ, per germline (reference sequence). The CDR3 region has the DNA TGTGCCAGCAGCCGGACAGGGGGTCCTAATTCACCCCTCCACTTT. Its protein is CASSRTGGPNSPLHF.

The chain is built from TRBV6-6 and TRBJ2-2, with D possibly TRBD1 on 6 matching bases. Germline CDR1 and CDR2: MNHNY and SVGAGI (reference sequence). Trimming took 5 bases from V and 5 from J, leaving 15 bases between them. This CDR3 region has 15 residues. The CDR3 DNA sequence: TGTGCCAGCAGTGACCCGGGGACATGGACCGGGGAGCTGTTTTTT. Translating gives CASSDPGTWTGELFF.

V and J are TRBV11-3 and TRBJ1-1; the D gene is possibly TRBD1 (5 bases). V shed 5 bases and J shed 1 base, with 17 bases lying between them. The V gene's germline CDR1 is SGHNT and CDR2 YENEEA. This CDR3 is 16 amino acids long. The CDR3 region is CASSMEMGRANTEAFF. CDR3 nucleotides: TGTGCCAGCAGCATGGAAATGGGCAGGGCGAACACTGAAGCTTTCTTT.